This record looks at one T cell receptor beta chain sequence and its context. Its target is not known. 60 Vbeta and 13 Jbeta primers were used in PCR. TCRdb's table, derived via immunoSEQ multiplex PCR, lists solely in-frame clones and lacks some. The data contain about 150,000 clones, roughly 84% of them singletons. The donors, nominally healthy at sampling, likely had unrecorded immune exposures. These data are taken from a study of cytomegalovirus exposure and HLA in healthy donors. Overall study results and limits: Researchers left out some V segments, among them TRBV6-2 and TRBV6-3, as indistinguishable. The study recorded 164 TCR beta chains that were cytomegalovirus-associated.

The CDR3 has 16 amino acids. The germline V gene encodes CDR1 SNHLY and CDR2 FYNNEI. V dropped 3 bases and J dropped 0; count of bases not matched to a gene: 3. This TCR was sampled from a man under 40 in good health and CMV-seropositive. This chain joins TRBV2 and TRBJ2-1, with 9 bases matching TRBD1. Specimen: PBMCs. The CDR3 region is CASSDGTGFSYNEQFF. CDR3 nucleotide sequence: TGTGCCAGCAGTGACGGGACAGGGTTCTCCTACAATGAGCAGTTCTTC.